This T cell receptor beta chain was captured by sequencing in a study of OX40 agonist ivuxolimab in advanced cancers. Study findings and constraints: CD4+ and CD8+ T cells in blood underwent clonal expansion by week 6 at 0.1 to 3.0 mg/kg.

Libraries were prepared by immunoSEQ multiplex PCR; TCRdb keeps only in-frame clonotypes and omits some of them. The sample has some 28,000 clones, 90% seen once. Systemic immunosuppression or autoimmune disease history was grounds to exclude patients. This CDR3 spans 17 amino acids. Trimming took 3 bases from V and 0 from J; bases not matched to a gene: 10. The germline gives CDR1 MNHNS, CDR2 SASEGT. Points on this clone: The antigen is unknown.

J is TRBJ2-7 and V is TRBV6-1; 8 bases map to TRBD1. Sequencing used CD4+ or CD8+ T cells sorted from blood, obtained in a trial of the OX40 agonist ivuxolimab. The source of this sequence is an adult with an advanced solid tumor such as melanoma, head and neck, liver or kidney cancer. The DNA for the CDR3 is TGTGCCAGCAGTGAGTTCCAGGGGGCAACTAGCTCCTACGAGCAGTACTTC. It translates to CASSEFQGATSSYEQYF.